What follows is one T cell receptor (beta chain) and its context. Only in-frame clones appear in the TCRdb table, and some are missing; sequencing was by immunoSEQ multiplex PCR. The data contain 150,000 or so clones, about four fifths of them singletons. This record belongs to a study of blood T cell repertoires in COVID-19. Study-level background: In each case, the material was cDNA or gDNA derived from T cells, B-cell-depleted T cells, or PBMCs.

Per germline, CDR1 LNHDA and CDR2 SQIVND (reference sequence). V lost 8 bases to trimming and J lost 2 bases, with 10 bases between them. This CDR3 spans 13 amino acids. Patients at the Seattle site were enrolled during active infection and followed longitudinally. This TCR was sampled from a woman aged 65 to 85 with COVID-19, enrolled during active disease. This rearrangement joins TRBV19 to TRBJ1-5; D is ambiguous. Sequencing used peripheral blood. The chain's CDR3 is CASLDGGNQPQHF. For the CDR3, the DNA is TGTGCCAGTCTTGATGGAGGCAATCAGCCCCAGCATTTT.